Listed below are T cell receptor beta chains from one sample, sequenced in a study of radiotherapy plus CTLA-4 blockade in lung cancer. Some clones are missing from TCRdb's copy, which holds only in-frame ones; the method was immunoSEQ multiplex PCR. The sample has tens of thousands of clones, approximately 79% seen once. The sample here was peripheral blood, taken from a patient treated with radiotherapy plus ipilimumab. The receptors here all came from a human donor with non-small cell lung cancer who had a complete response to radiotherapy plus ipilimumab. CDR3s include the opening cysteine and the closing phenylalanine or tryptophan. D genes are given only for firm matches. Not all rows give a size; the values are once, few, many and, for expanded clones, a class.

>TRBV6-5|-|TRBJ1-6|-
TGTGCCAGCAGTTACGGCAGCTCCTATAATTCACCCCTCCACTTT
CASSYGSSYNSPLHF
>TRBV14|-|TRBJ2-4|few
TGTGCCAGCAGCCAAGAGGCTAGAGCGAGCATTCAGTACTTC
CASSQEARASIQYF
>TRBV18|TRBD1|TRBJ1-4|-
TGTGCCAGCTCCTTCCAACGGACAGGGGAAACTAATGAAAAACTGTTTTTT
CASSFQRTGETNEKLFF
>TRBV5-1|-|TRBJ1-1|-
TGCGCCAGCTATGGGATGAACACTGAAGCTTTCTTT
CASYGMNTEAFF
>TRBV2|-|TRBJ2-3|-
TGTGCCAGCAGTGTTCGCGGTATTCTTGCAGATACGCAGTATTTT
CASSVRGILADTQYF
>TRBV2|-|TRBJ1-2|-
TGTGCCAGCAGTTTGGCCAGAAACGGTGGCTACACCTTC
CASSLARNGGYTF
>TRBV7-2|-|TRBJ2-3|-
TGTGCCAGCAGTATAGAGGTAGATACGCAGTATTTT
CASSIEVDTQYF
>TRBV6-5|TRBD2|TRBJ2-1|-
TGTGCCAGCAGTTTTAGCGGGACGAACAATGAGCAGTTCTTC
CASSFSGTNNEQFF
>TRBV7-9|-|TRBJ1-5|-
TGTGCCAGCAGGCGGGAAGGGGACAATCAGCCCCAGCATTTT
CASRREGDNQPQHF
>TRBV14|-|TRBJ2-2|few
TGTGCCAGCAGCCCTCAGCTCGGGGAGCTGTTTTTT
CASSPQLGELFF
>TRBV27|-|TRBJ1-4|-
TGTGCCAGCAGTCTCATTCCAGGGCCAACTAATGAAAAACTGTTTTTT
CASSLIPGPTNEKLFF
>TRBV7-2|-|TRBJ2-4|-
TGTGCCAGCAGCCCTAGACAGACAAACATTCAGTACTTC
CASSPRQTNIQYF
>TRBV7-9|-|TRBJ1-1|-
TGTGCCAGCAGCTTTCCGAAGGGGGGCAGACTGAACACTGAAGCTTTCTTT
CASSFPKGGRLNTEAFF
>TRBV9|TRBD1|TRBJ2-5|-
TGTGCCAGCAGCCACCGGGACAGACCGCAAGAGACCCAGTACTTC
CASSHRDRPQETQYF
>TRBV5-1|-|TRBJ2-1|-
TGCGCCAGCAGCTTTAGTTCAGACGGATTTAATGAGCAGTTCTTC
CASSFSSDGFNEQFF
>TRBV18|-|TRBJ2-1|once
TGTGCCAGCTCACCACTGGGGGGCTCCTACAATGAGCAGTTCTTC
CASSPLGGSYNEQFF
>TRBV19|-|TRBJ2-4|-
TGTGCCAGTAGTATAGTCGGTCGGGGGCAAAACATTCAGTACTTC
CASSIVGRGQNIQYF
>TRBV18|-|TRBJ1-4|-
TGTGCCAGCTCACCACAAAGGACGGAAAAACTGTTTTTT
CASSPQRTEKLFF
>TRBV30|-|TRBJ2-2|-
TGTGCCTGGAGTGCCCGGAGGTCGTACACCGGGGAGCTGTTTTTT
CAWSARRSYTGELFF
>TRBV10-3|-|TRBJ1-5|-
TGTGCCATCAGTGAGTCGAACGCTCTCTATGAGCCCCAGCATTTT
CAISESNALYEPQHF
>TRBV7-9|-|TRBJ1-5|-
TGTGCCAGCAGCTTCGACTCTCGGCAGCCCCAGCATTTT
CASSFDSRQPQHF
>TRBV4-1|TRBD1|TRBJ1-2|-
TGCGCCAGCAGCCCGGGCGGGACAGGGGTTTTCTATGGCTACACCTTC
CASSPGGTGVFYGYTF
>TRBV27|-|TRBJ1-1|-
TGTGCCAGCAGTTTATACCAGTCGGGGGACACTGAAGCTTTCTTT
CASSLYQSGDTEAFF
>TRBV27|TRBD1|TRBJ1-5|-
TGTGCCAGCAGCCGCGGGGTAGGGACAGGGGTCCATCAGCCCCAGCATTTT
CASSRGVGTGVHQPQHF
>TRBV7-9|-|TRBJ2-1|-
TGTGCCAGCAGCTTAAGACAATTCAATGAGCAGTTCTTC
CASSLRQFNEQFF
>TRBV6-5|-|TRBJ1-5|-
TGTGCCAGCAGCGCGACAGGCGTGAATCAGCCCCAGCATTTT
CASSATGVNQPQHF
>TRBV7-9|TRBD1|TRBJ1-1|-
TGTGCCAGCAGCTCGACAGGGGACGGGAGCACTGAAGCTTTCTTT
CASSSTGDGSTEAFF
>TRBV6-1|-|TRBJ1-2|-
TGTGCCAGCAGTGAACTAGGAGACTTCTATGGCTACACCTTC
CASSELGDFYGYTF
>TRBV29-1|-|TRBJ1-1|once
TGCAGCGCCAAGACCCCGAACACTGAAGCTTTCTTT
CSAKTPNTEAFF
>TRBV18|-|TRBJ1-1|-
TGTGCCAGCTCATTCACCCCGGGGGTGAACACTGAAGCTTTCTTT
CASSFTPGVNTEAFF
>TRBV19|-|TRBJ1-2|-
TGTGCCACTATGTCCAGAAACTATGGCTACACCTTC
CATMSRNYGYTF
>TRBV19|-|TRBJ2-7|-
TGTGCCAGTAGTATAGCCGTCTGGGAGGTCTCCCACGAGCAGTACTTC
CASSIAVWEVSHEQYF
>TRBV18|TRBD2|TRBJ2-1|-
TGTGCCAGCTCTCGGGGACTAGCGGGGAATGAGCAGTTCTTC
CASSRGLAGNEQFF
>TRBV19|TRBD1|TRBJ1-5|-
TGTGCCAGTAGTATAAAGCCAGGGGGCGCCGACAATCAGCCCCAGCATTTT
CASSIKPGGADNQPQHF
>TRBV5-5|TRBD1|TRBJ2-5|-
TGTGCCAGCAGCTTGCGGTCGAGACAGGGGTCAGAGACCCAGTACTTC
CASSLRSRQGSETQYF
>TRBV5-1|TRBD2|TRBJ2-3|few
TGCGCCAGCAGGCATGGACTAGCGGGGGCAGGAGATACGCAGTATTTT
CASRHGLAGAGDTQYF
>TRBV11-2|-|TRBJ2-4|-
TGTGCCAGCAGCTTAGGGCTTAATGCCAAAAACATTCAGTACTTC
CASSLGLNAKNIQYF
>TRBV28|-|TRBJ1-4|-
TGTGCCAGCAGTTTCGGGGGGATCTCAACTGCGGCTAATGAAAAACTGTTTTTT
CASSFGGISTAANEKLFF
>TRBV14|TRBD2|TRBJ2-1|few
TGTGCCAGCAGCCAACCCCGACTAGCGGGTTACAATGAGCAGTTCTTC
CASSQPRLAGYNEQFF
>TRBV6-6|TRBD2|TRBJ2-7|-
TGTGCCAGCAGTTATCAAGCGGGGTACTCCTACGAGCAGTACTTC
CASSYQAGYSYEQYF
>TRBV11-3|-|TRBJ1-1|few
TGTGCCAGCAGCTTAGATGGGAGAATAAACACTGAAGCTTTCTTT
CASSLDGRINTEAFF
>TRBV5-6|-|TRBJ1-5|-
TGTGCCAGCAGCCGTTGGACAATGGGCAATCAGCCCCAGCATTTT
CASSRWTMGNQPQHF
>TRBV23-1|-|TRBJ2-7|few
TGCGCCAGCAGTCACGGGATCGCGGACATGGCCCGTTACGAGCAGTACTTC
CASSHGIADMARYEQYF
>TRBV7-2|-|TRBJ2-7|-
TGTGCCAGCAGCTTAGAGTCAAGAGCAGGTTCCGAGCAGTACTTC
CASSLESRAGSEQYF
>TRBV29-1|-|TRBJ2-2|-
TGCAGCGTTGAATTGGGCAGTAAAAGGGAGCTGTTTTTT
CSVELGSKRELFF
>TRBV2|-|TRBJ1-6|-
TGTGCCAGCAGACCCGACAGTATGATCTCCTATAATTCACCCCTCCACTTT
CASRPDSMISYNSPLHF
>TRBV6-5|-|TRBJ1-1|few
TGTGCCAGCAGTTTGGCTGGTTTGAACACTGAAGCTTTCTTT
CASSLAGLNTEAFF
>TRBV30|TRBD2|TRBJ2-5|-
TGTGCCTGGAGTCGGGGGACTAGCGGCCCCCAGGGGGAGACCCAGTACTTC
CAWSRGTSGPQGETQYF
>TRBV2|-|TRBJ1-4|few
TGTGCCAACCGCGGAACAGGAGAAAAACTGTTTTTT
CANRGTGEKLFF
>TRBV6-5|-|TRBJ1-1|-
TGTGCCAGCAGCGACGGACGGTTGAACACTGAAGCTTTCTTT
CASSDGRLNTEAFF
>TRBV11-2|TRBD2|TRBJ2-1|-
TGTGCCAGCAGCTTATATCGTCTAGCGGGAGGTATTGAGCAGTTCTTC
CASSLYRLAGGIEQFF
>TRBV6-5|-|TRBJ2-7|-
TGTGCCAGCAGTTCTCCACAGGCTACCTACGAGCAGTACTTC
CASSSPQATYEQYF
>TRBV7-2|TRBD1|TRBJ1-4|-
TGTGCCAGCAGCTTAGGCAACAGGGGGCAGGGAGAAAAACTGTTTTTT
CASSLGNRGQGEKLFF
>TRBV6-5|TRBD1|TRBJ1-1|-
TGTGCCTGTGGGGCAGGGGGCTACACTGAAGCTTTCTTT
CACGAGGYTEAFF
>TRBV5-4|-|TRBJ1-4|few
TGTGCCAGCAGCTCGCCTAATGAAAAACTGTTTTTT
CASSSPNEKLFF
>TRBV13|TRBD2|TRBJ2-5|-
TGTGCCAGCAGCTTTGGGACTAGCGGCAGTGCTGTCACGGAGACCCAGTACTTC
CASSFGTSGSAVTETQYF
>TRBV5-4|-|TRBJ2-1|-
TGTGCCAGCAGCCTCGACACTTCCTACAATGAGCAGTTCTTC
CASSLDTSYNEQFF